The clone carrying this T cell receptor beta chain was seen a single time. This sample is drawn from a study of shared clonotypes between healthy human individuals. V was pared by 3 bases and J by 4 bases, with 22 bases between. The CDR3 is made up of 17 amino acids. Per the germline V gene, CDR1 is SGHDT and CDR2 is YYEEEE. Assay used: immunoSEQ multiplex PCR; TCRdb lists only in-frame clones, some missing. The repertoire includes about 2,500,000 clones, 90% to 95% of them detected once, and more than 0.12% sits in the top ten. This receptor was taken from a man aged 18 to 30 in good health. Sequencing input: naive CD4+ T cells sorted from blood. Subset reported: CD45RA+ positively selected. The V and J genes are TRBV5-6 and TRBJ1-2; D remains unclear. The CDR3 here is CASSSGGRSHRIYGYTF. CDR3 sequence (DNA): TGTGCCAGCAGCTCCGGTGGCAGGTCGCACCGAATCTATGGCTACACCTTC.